These 32 T cell receptor beta chains were sequenced from one sample in a study of blood T cells in healthy people across ages. The authors ran a second PCR of 7 to 11 cycles using a sample-barcoded 5' primer and a J-beta primer mix. TCRdb re-derived calls from the 5' RACE reads in MiXCR, one entry per CDR3 protein. The table records almost 800,000 distinct CDR3 sequences, 58% of them present only once. Specimen: blood. These receptors were collected from a man aged 30 to 39 in good health.

CDR3: CASSFTPDRTNEKLFF. In nucleotides, the CDR3 is TGCGCCAGCAGCTTCACCCCGGACAGAACTAATGAAAAACTGTTTTTT. This chain joins TRBV5-1 and TRBJ1-4; the D gene is possibly TRBD1 (6 bases). The CDR3 is made up of 16 amino acids. Trimming left V 2 bases short and J 1 base short, with 12 bases between. Germline V gene lookup returns CDR1 SGHRS and CDR2 YFSETQ.

Only one count was recorded for this clonotype. V and J are TRBV2 and TRBJ1-1, with D tentatively TRBD1 (6 bases). The CDR3 extends over 13 amino acids. The germline gives CDR1 SNHLY, CDR2 FYNNEI. The V gene lost 9 bases and the J gene lost 1 base, with 12 bases spanning the gap. Here the CDR3 DNA reads TGTGCCAGAGCAGGGGCCCCGAACACTGAAGCTTTCTTT. Protein sequence: CARAGAPNTEAFF.

This chain links TRBV11-2 with TRBJ1-1; D might be TRBD1 (5 bases). This CDR3 region has 14 residues. Germline CDR1 SGHAT, CDR2 FQNNGV. The germline V and J ends were trimmed by 6 bases and 1 base, with 12 bases remaining between them. The CDR3 DNA reads as TGTGCCAGCAGATCCGGCGGGGCGAACACTGAAGCTTTCTTT. Translated, it gives CASRSGGANTEAFF.

The chain recombines TRBV11-2 with TRBJ2-3; D may match TRBD1 or TRBD2 (6 bases each). The germline gives CDR1 SGHAT, CDR2 FQNNGV. The V end lost 5 bases, the J end lost 8 bases, and 20 bases lay between the germline ends. The CDR3 loop spans 15 amino acids. The CDR3 protein is CASSPPKSGARTQYF. CDR3 nucleotide sequence: TGTGCCAGCAGCCCCCCCAAGTCGGGGGCGCGTACGCAGTATTTT.

V is TRBV27 and J is TRBJ2-1, with TRBD2 identical over 8 bases. V shed 3 bases and J 5 bases; nucleotides not matched to a gene: 3. Germline V lookup: CDR1 MNHEY, CDR2 SMNVEV (reference sequence). The CDR3 has 14 amino acids. The CDR3 DNA sequence: TGTGCCAGCAGTTTCCAGCGGGGGCACAATGAGCAGTTCTTC. It translates to CASSFQRGHNEQFF.

The chain couples TRBV24-1 to TRBJ2-1; tentative D call: TRBD2 (6 bases). The CDR3 is made up of 12 amino acids. V gave up 6 bases and J gave up 11 bases, with 13 bases separating them. CDR1 is KGHDR, CDR2 SFDVKD, per germline. CDR3 nucleotides: TGTGCCACCAGTCTGTTCGGGAGTAAGCAGTTCTTC. Its protein is CATSLFGSKQFF.

In this sample, this clonotype turned up a few times. The V call is TRBV6-5, the J call TRBJ2-7; possible D gene TRBD1, 6 bases. The CDR3 spans 16 residues. Germline loops: CDR1 MNHEY, CDR2 SVGAGI. Trimming removed 0 bases at V and 6 bases at J, with 18 bases between. The CDR3 sequence is CASSYSALVPGVEQYF. CDR3 bases: TGTGCCAGCAGTTACTCTGCTCTAGTCCCAGGGGTCGAGCAGTACTTC.

CDR3 DNA sequence: TGTGCCAGCAGTTACTCGAACCCGAGTAGCAATCAGCCCCAGCATTTT. This sequence encodes CASSYSNPSSNQPQHF. The chain carries TRBV6-5 and TRBJ1-5; D ambiguous. This CDR3 spans 16 amino acids. CDR1 and CDR2 from the germline V gene are MNHEY and SVGAGI. V shed 0 bases and J shed 0 bases, with 9 bases lying between them.

The chain combines TRBV12-3 or TRBV12-4 with TRBJ1-2; D may be TRBD1 (5 bases). CDR3 size: 12 residues. V lost 3 bases to trimming and J lost 10 bases, with 12 bases between them. CDR3 in amino acids: CASSFRRDHYTF. In DNA form, the CDR3 reads TGTGCCAGCAGTTTCCGCAGGGACCACTACACCTTC.

The rearrangement links TRBV29-1 to TRBJ1-1, with D possibly TRBD1 on 6 matching bases. The germline CDR1 and CDR2 sequences are SQVTM and ANQGSEA. V was clipped by 5 bases and J by 3 bases, with 10 bases between them. CDR3 length: 12 residues. CDR3 coding DNA: TGCAGCGTTTATGGGGGCGACACTGAAGCTTTCTTT. It specifies CSVYGGDTEAFF.

This clonotype turned up a few times. The chain carries TRBV7-9 and TRBJ2-7; a weak D match, TRBD1 (6 bases). Trimming left V 4 bases short and J 1 base short, with 14 bases between. CDR1 is SEHNR and CDR2 is FQNEAQ in the germline V gene (reference sequence). The CDR3 contains 15 residues. The CDR3 nucleotides read TGTGCCAGCAGCTCACCGGGACATATGTCCTACGAGCAGTACTTC. Translation gives CASSSPGHMSYEQYF.

The chain links TRBV5-6 to TRBJ2-1; the D gene is possibly TRBD2 (5 bases). Germline V gene lookup returns CDR1 SGHDT and CDR2 YYEEEE. Trimming shortened V by 4 bases and J by 4 bases, and 12 bases separated the two germline ends. This CDR3 is built from 14 residues. The CDR3 sequence is CASSRVERYNEQFF. CDR3 sequence (DNA): TGTGCCAGCAGCCGCGTTGAGCGGTACAATGAGCAGTTCTTC. Looking up the rest from reference TRBV5-6 and TRBJ2-1 gives the full variable domain: DAGVTQSPTHLIKTRGQQVTLRCSPKSGHDTVSWYQQALGQGPQFIFQYYEEEERQRGNFPDRFSGHQFPNYSSELNVNALLLGDSALYLCASSRVERYNEQFFGPGTRLTVL.

Written as DNA, the CDR3 is TGCAGTGCTACAAACAGGGGGTCCATGAACACTGAAGCTTTCTTT. Translated: CSATNRGSMNTEAFF. The chain links TRBV20-1 to TRBJ1-1; 8 bases fit TRBD1. Germline V gene lookup returns CDR1 DFQATT and CDR2 SNEGSKA (reference sequence). V trimming: 4 bases; J trimming: 0 bases; junction bases outside the gene matches: 7. The CDR3 covers 15 residues.

This clonotype was detected only once. The chain joins TRBV4-1 to TRBJ1-1; no reliable D call. Germline V gene sequence: CDR1 MGHRA, CDR2 YSYEKL. The V end was cut by 1 base, the J end by 7 bases, with 13 bases between. The CDR3 is made up of 14 amino acids. The CDR3, as DNA: TGCGCCAGCAGCCAAGTTGGGTCGGGAAGTGAAGCTTTCTTT. Translation gives CASSQVGSGSEAFF.

This clonotype was counted once. This rearrangement joins TRBV19 to TRBJ2-5; 9 nucleotides agree with TRBD1. The J call may not be correct, given that the DNA end is closer to TRBJ2-7. The CDR3 consists of 12 residues. Germline loops: CDR1 LNHDA, CDR2 SQIVND (reference sequence). The CDR3 loop reads CASRDRGGEQYF. The CDR3 coding sequence is TGTGCCAGTAGGGACAGGGGCGGCGAGCAGTACTTC.

The rearrangement joins TRBV4-2 to TRBJ2-4; 8 nucleotides align to TRBD2. The trim removed 3 bases at V and 13 bases at J, leaving 5 bases unmatched. CDR3 size: 12 residues. Germline V gene data show CDR1 as LGHNA and CDR2 as YNFKEQ. CDR3 sequence (DNA): TGTGCCAGCAGCCAGAGCGGGAGTGGGCAGTACTTC. Amino acids: CASSQSGSGQYF.

V gene TRBV4-2 combines with J gene TRBJ2-2; TRBD1 might be the D (6 bases). With 1 base removed from V and 4 bases from J, the gap between germline ends came to 19 bases. The CDR3 is 18 residues long. Germline-derived CDR1 and CDR2 are LGHNA and YNFKEQ. Here the CDR3 DNA reads TGTGCCAGCAGCCAAGCCACGGGCCTCAGGGGCCTCACCGGGGAGCTGTTTTTT. The encoded protein is CASSQATGLRGLTGELFF.

V and J are TRBV7-2 and TRBJ1-2; no firm D call. V was cut by 10 bases and J by 5 bases, with 11 bases left in between. CDR1 and CDR2 from the germline V gene are SGHTA and FQGNSA. There are 11 residues in the CDR3. CDR3 nucleotide sequence: TGTGCCATGCTCGGGAGATATGGCTACACCTTC. It yields the protein CAMLGRYGYTF.

This clonotype was seen a few times. The chain joins TRBV20-1 to TRBJ2-3, with D possibly being TRBD2 (6 bases). CDR1 DFQATT and CDR2 SNEGSKA come from the germline V gene (reference sequence). The ends were cut back, 2 bases at V and 1 base at J, with 10 bases in the middle. This CDR3 is 14 amino acids long. This chain's CDR3 is CSARSAGRTDTQYF. The CDR3 DNA sequence: TGCAGTGCTAGATCGGCGGGGCGCACAGATACGCAGTATTTT.

The rearrangement uses TRBV7-8 and TRBJ2-7; D is ambiguous. The germline V gene encodes CDR1 SGHVS and CDR2 FQNEAQ. This CDR3 is built from 15 residues. Trimming shortened V by 3 bases and J by 5 bases, and 17 bases separated the two germline ends. The CDR3 loop is CASSFQPGRVDEQYF. CDR3 nucleotide sequence: TGTGCCAGCAGCTTTCAGCCGGGCCGCGTGGACGAGCAGTACTTC.

V is TRBV6-2 or TRBV6-3 and J is TRBJ2-7; 7 bases agree with TRBD2. Per the germline V gene, CDR1 is MNHEY and CDR2 is SVGEGT. The CDR3 is 14 residues long. J was trimmed by 3 bases and V by 6 bases; bases with no gene match: 8. Here the CDR3 DNA reads TGTGCCAGCAGAATACAGCGGGGATACTACGAGCAGTACTTC. Translation: CASRIQRGYYEQYF.

This rearrangement joins TRBV25-1 to TRBJ2-7, with 9 bases lining up with TRBD1. In germline, CDR1 is MGHDK, CDR2 SYGVNS. V was clipped by 8 bases and J by 2 bases; unmatched bases: 4. This CDR3 contains 13 residues. The CDR3 sequence is CASSQGAPYEQYF. Written as DNA, the CDR3 is TGTGCCAGCTCACAGGGGGCACCCTACGAGCAGTACTTC.

The V and J genes are TRBV11-2 and TRBJ2-5; D gene unclear. Trimming pared 4 bases from V and 1 base from J, leaving 16 bases between. The CDR3 is 16 residues long. CDR1 SGHAT and CDR2 FQNNGV come from the germline V gene. The chain's CDR3 is CASSSTRRPLQETQYF. CDR3 in DNA: TGTGCCAGCAGCTCAACTCGCCGGCCGCTCCAAGAGACCCAGTACTTC.

This chain uses TRBV6-1 with TRBJ2-4; TRBD1 might be the D (5 bases). Between the trimmed V and J ends, which lost 1 base and 7 bases, there was a span of 26 bases. From germline, CDR1 is MNHNS and CDR2 SASEGT. The CDR3 length is 19 residues. For the CDR3, the DNA is TGTGCCAGCAGTGAAGGGATATGGGCAGGGTCTGGGTATAGGAACATTCAGTACTTC. Translation: CASSEGIWAGSGYRNIQYF.

This clonotype is a singleton in its sample. The chain combines TRBV7-2 with TRBJ2-5; TRBD2 is a possible D gene (6 bases). Trimming removed 6 bases from V and 5 bases from J, with 13 bases in between. The CDR3 is 13 amino acids. Germline CDR1 reads SGHTA; CDR2 reads FQGNSA. The CDR3 protein is CASRPSGGETQYF. The DNA for the CDR3 is TGTGCCAGCAGGCCCAGTGGGGGGGAGACCCAGTACTTC.

In its sample, this clonotype was seen a few times. V and J are TRBV5-1 and TRBJ2-7; 8 bases fit TRBD1. V was pared by 0 bases and J by 5 bases, with 4 bases of the junction left unmatched. This CDR3 is 14 amino acids long. Germline V gives CDR1 SGHRS, CDR2 YFSETQ. The CDR3 sequence is CASSLEQGDDEQYF. Written as DNA, the CDR3 is TGCGCCAGCAGCTTGGAACAGGGGGATGACGAGCAGTACTTC.

This clonotype was observed a handful of times. The gene calls are TRBV7-2 and TRBJ2-7, with 9 bases lining up with TRBD1. This CDR3 is built from 15 residues. Germline trimming cut 6 bases from V and 4 bases from J; bases unmatched to any gene: 10. CDR1 is SGHTA and CDR2 is FQGNSA in the germline V gene. CDR3 sequence: CASSHGTGLTYEQYF. CDR3 nucleotides: TGTGCCAGCAGTCACGGGACAGGGCTTACGTACGAGCAGTACTTC.

This chain links TRBV7-2 with TRBJ2-7; D is unresolved. The V gene lost 5 bases and the J gene lost 0 bases, with 14 bases spanning the gap. The CDR3 has 15 amino acids. From germline, CDR1 is SGHTA and CDR2 FQGNSA. The CDR3 DNA is TGTGCCAGCAGCGTATCCGACGGAAGCTCCTACGAGCAGTACTTC. As protein: CASSVSDGSSYEQYF.

The CDR3 DNA is TGTGCCAGCAGCGGGGACAGTTTGACGGAAGCTTTCTTT. Its protein product is CASSGDSLTEAFF. The J gene is TRBJ1-1, the V gene TRBV7-9; the match to TRBD1 covers 7 bases. CDR1 is SEHNR and CDR2 is FQNEAQ in the germline V gene (reference sequence). V lost 5 bases and J lost 8; bases outside the gene matches: 8. The CDR3 totals 13 residues.

The chain is built from TRBV5-1 and TRBJ2-7; TRBD2 aligns across 8 bases. The V segment lost 0 bases and the J segment 5 bases; nucleotides outside the gene matches: 7. Germline loops: CDR1 SGHRS, CDR2 YFSETQ. The CDR3 extends over 15 amino acids. The CDR3 sequence: CASSLAGGPEDEQYF. DNA of the CDR3: TGCGCCAGCAGCTTGGCGGGGGGGCCAGAAGACGAGCAGTACTTC.

This clonotype was counted between two and nine times. The V and J genes are TRBV7-2 and TRBJ2-5; 12 nucleotides agree with TRBD2. Trimming took 3 bases from V and 5 from J; bases not matched to a gene: 7. The length of the CDR3 is 16 residues. Germline V gene lookup returns CDR1 SGHTA and CDR2 FQGNSA. The CDR3: CASSLELLAGGETQYF. Written as DNA, the CDR3 is TGTGCCAGCAGCTTGGAACTACTAGCGGGGGGTGAGACCCAGTACTTC.

V gene TRBV7-2 combines with J gene TRBJ2-5; D tentatively reads TRBD1 or TRBD2 (5 bases each). V shed 1 base and J shed 2 bases, with 11 bases lying between them. The CDR3 loop spans 15 amino acids. Germline CDR1 and CDR2: SGHTA and FQGNSA. The CDR3 reads CASSLVLGEQETQYF. The CDR3 DNA follows: TGTGCCAGCAGCTTAGTGTTGGGGGAGCAAGAGACCCAGTACTTC.